These 27 T cell receptor beta chains were all obtained from the same sample, sequenced in a study of blood T cell repertoires in COVID-19. Using immunoSEQ multiplex PCR, the repertoire was profiled, and TCRdb retains in-frame clones only, with some absent. The sample consists of 75,000 to 80,000 clones, 88% of them appearing once. Sequencing input: peripheral blood. The receptors shown here come from a human donor in a cohort sampled during active COVID-19.

This chain uses TRBV10-1 with TRBJ1-5, with unresolved D. This CDR3 comprises 14 residues. Germline lookup yields CDR1 WNHNN and CDR2 SYGVQD (reference sequence). V was cut by 4 bases and J by 3 bases, with 10 bases left in between. The CDR3 DNA follows: TGCGCCAGCAGTGTGCGGGAGCACAATCAGCCCCAGCATTTT. It codes for CASSVREHNQPQHF.

This clone was detected once. The J gene is TRBJ1-5, the V gene TRBV6-5; no definite D call. This CDR3 is built from 13 residues. Trimming removed 2 bases at V and 5 bases at J, with 7 bases between. Germline CDR1 and CDR2: MNHEY and SVGAGI. The CDR3 here is CASSYGRDQPQHF. The CDR3 DNA reads as TGTGCCAGCAGTTACGGGAGGGATCAGCCCCAGCATTTT.

The chain uses TRBV29-1 and TRBJ2-1; TRBD2 agrees at 8 bases. V shed 6 bases and J 6 bases; nucleotides not matched to a gene: 7. The germline V gene has CDR1 SQVTM and CDR2 ANQGSEA. The CDR3 runs 13 residues. CDR3 protein: CSVGAGVGNEQFF. DNA of the CDR3: TGCAGCGTAGGAGCGGGAGTGGGCAATGAGCAGTTCTTC.

The rearrangement uses TRBV27 and TRBJ2-1, with a tentative D call TRBD1 (5 bases). The CDR3 spans 14 residues. V lost 2 bases, J lost 3 bases, and 8 bases lay in between. Per the germline V gene, CDR1 is MNHEY and CDR2 is SMNVEV (reference sequence). The CDR3 bases are TGTGCCAGCAGTTTAAGGGGCCGCTACAATGAGCAGTTCTTC. It codes for CASSLRGRYNEQFF.

This clone was observed once. V usage is TRBV7-9 and J usage is TRBJ1-4; unclear D gene. Germline V lookup: CDR1 SEHNR, CDR2 FQNEAQ (reference sequence). V was pared by 4 bases and J by 8 bases, with 11 bases between. The CDR3 is made up of 13 amino acids. CDR3 protein: CASSYREGEKLFF. The CDR3 nucleotides are TGTGCCAGCAGCTACCGGGAAGGCGAAAAACTGTTTTTT.

The J gene is TRBJ1-2, the V gene TRBV18; unclear D gene. The CDR3 extends over 15 amino acids. CDR1 is KGHSH and CDR2 is LQKENI in the germline V gene. The V and J ends lost 2 bases and 4 bases respectively, with 14 bases between them. CDR3 in DNA: TGTGCCAGCTCACCATCCGGCGGGAGAGGCTATGGCTACACCTTC. It encodes CASSPSGGRGYGYTF.

The chain combines TRBV30 with TRBJ1-5, with D uncertain. This CDR3 has 13 residues. V lost 0 bases and J 0 bases, leaving 3 bases between the germline ends. Germline-derived CDR1 and CDR2 are GTSNPN and SVGIG (reference sequence). CDR3 nucleotide sequence: TGTGCCTGGAGTGTTCGTAGCAATCAGCCCCAGCATTTT. Its translation is CAWSVRSNQPQHF.

The V call is TRBV18, the J call TRBJ1-5; D gene unclear. V dropped 3 bases and J dropped 10 bases, with 22 bases sitting between them. Germline CDR1 reads KGHSH; CDR2 reads LQKENI. This CDR3 contains 16 residues. In DNA, the CDR3 is TGTGCCAGCTCACCCGTCACTAAGGGAGTTAACAGTCCCCAGCATTTT. As protein: CASSPVTKGVNSPQHF.

This clone was found a few times. The chain couples TRBV30 to TRBJ2-7; D perhaps matches TRBD1 (7 bases). With 4 bases removed from V and 3 bases from J, the gap between germline ends came to 16 bases. Germline-derived CDR1 and CDR2 are GTSNPN and SVGIG (reference sequence). This CDR3 spans 14 amino acids. The CDR3 reads CAWTKPGGNYEQYF. CDR3 DNA sequence: TGTGCCTGGACCAAACCAGGGGGGAACTACGAGCAGTACTTC.

The chain uses TRBV7-9 and TRBJ1-1; TRBD1 matches at 8 bases. The CDR3 has 14 amino acids. Looked up from germline, CDR1 is SEHNR and CDR2 is FQNEAQ (reference sequence). Losses at the gene ends were 3 bases for V and 1 base for J; bases not matched to a gene: 1. This CDR3 reads CASSLGQANTEAFF. CDR3 DNA: TGTGCCAGCAGCTTGGGACAGGCGAACACTGAAGCTTTCTTT.

This clone was seen a single time. V is TRBV6-4 and J is TRBJ2-2, with TRBD2 matching over 9 bases. The V segment lost 2 bases and the J segment 6 bases; nucleotides outside the gene matches: 4. CDR1 is MRHNA, CDR2 SNTAGT, per germline. The CDR3 length is 15 residues. In nucleotides, the CDR3 is TGTGCCAGCAGTGACGTTGCGGGGGGGCCCGGGGAGCTGTTTTTT. Protein sequence: CASSDVAGGPGELFF.

This clone was recorded once. This rearrangement joins TRBV14 to TRBJ1-1; TRBD1 aligns across 7 bases. The V gene's germline CDR1 is SGHDN and CDR2 FVKESK. There are 13 residues in the CDR3. The J segment lost 8 bases and the V segment lost 3 bases, leaving 6 bases of the junction unmatched. The CDR3: CASSQVGQEEAFF. For the CDR3, the DNA is TGTGCCAGCAGCCAGGTAGGACAGGAGGAAGCTTTCTTT.

V gene TRBV28 combines with J gene TRBJ2-3; D remains unclear. Germline loops: CDR1 MDHEN, CDR2 SYDVKM. This CDR3 spans 15 amino acids. The V end was cut by 5 bases, the J end by 4 bases, with 16 bases between. Written as DNA, the CDR3 is TGTGCCAGCAGTACGACCGCGCCTCGGGCAGATACGCAGTATTTT. Translated, it gives CASSTTAPRADTQYF.

The V gene is TRBV30, the J gene TRBJ2-5, with 8 positions matching TRBD2. This CDR3 is built from 16 residues. Trimming took 2 bases from V and 5 from J; bases not matched to a gene: 13. The germline CDR1 and CDR2 sequences are GTSNPN and SVGIG (reference sequence). Here the CDR3 DNA reads TGTGCCTGGAGTTATACCGGGACTAGTGGGCTCGAGACCCAGTACTTC. As protein: CAWSYTGTSGLETQYF.

The chain carries TRBV2 and TRBJ1-5, with D maybe TRBD1 (6 bases). The CDR3 spans 14 residues. The V gene's germline CDR1 is SNHLY and CDR2 FYNNEI. The V gene lost 6 bases and the J gene lost 4 bases, with 13 bases spanning the gap. CDR3 DNA: TGTGCCAGCAGCCCAGACAGGATTAATCAGCCCCAGCATTTT. Translation: CASSPDRINQPQHF.

This chain uses TRBV18 with TRBJ1-3; 7 positions agree with TRBD1. This CDR3 comprises 16 residues. CDR1 and CDR2 (germline): KGHSH, LQKENI. V dropped 3 bases and J dropped 0; count of bases not matched to a gene: 5. CDR3 DNA: TGTGCCAGCTCACCTGGGACAGTAAACTCTGGAAACACCATATATTTT. Translation: CASSPGTVNSGNTIYF.

The chain joins TRBV11-2 to TRBJ1-4; the D is unclear. The CDR3 has 13 amino acids. From germline, CDR1 is SGHAT and CDR2 FQNNGV. The germline V and J ends were trimmed by 7 bases and 2 bases, with 8 bases remaining between them. CDR3 region: CASTLGTNEKLFF. In DNA form, the CDR3 reads TGTGCCAGCACCCTGGGCACTAATGAAAAACTGTTTTTT.

The gene calls are TRBV12-5 and TRBJ1-2; a possible D gene is TRBD1 (5 bases). Germline assignment: CDR1 LGHNT and CDR2 FRNRAP. V lost 6 bases and J 4 bases, leaving 18 bases between the germline ends. CDR3 length: 15 amino acids. The CDR3 spells CASGGEGIFSYGYTF. The CDR3 DNA is TGTGCTAGTGGGGGGGAGGGTATTTTTAGCTATGGCTACACCTTC.

The chain couples TRBV4-2 to TRBJ2-3; TRBD2 is a possible D gene (5 bases). The V end lost 2 bases, the J end lost 4 bases, and 7 bases lay between the germline ends. The CDR3 covers 13 residues. From germline, CDR1 is LGHNA and CDR2 YNFKEQ. CDR3 in amino acids: CASSQPEADTQYF. CDR3 DNA sequence: TGTGCCAGCAGCCAACCGGAGGCAGATACGCAGTATTTT.

The J gene is TRBJ1-2, the V gene TRBV7-2; TRBD1 matches 8 bases. The CDR3 loop spans 18 amino acids. Germline CDR1 is SGHTA and CDR2 is FQGNSA. V shed 5 bases, J shed 5 bases, and the junction held 19 bases outside the gene matches. This CDR3 reads CASSLPKSRTGITYGYTF. Here the CDR3 DNA reads TGTGCCAGCAGCCTCCCCAAATCCCGGACAGGGATCACTTATGGCTACACCTTC.

The gene calls are TRBV19 and TRBJ2-3, with TRBD1 matching over 7 bases. This CDR3 spans 16 amino acids. The junction had 9 bases not matched to a gene; V was cut back by 5 bases and J by 1 base. CDR1 and CDR2 (germline): LNHDA, SQIVND (reference sequence). Written as DNA, the CDR3 is TGTGCCAGTAGTGACACCGGGACAGAGCGCACAGATACGCAGTATTTT. Translating it yields CASSDTGTERTDTQYF.

This chain joins TRBV18 and TRBJ1-2; the D gene is possibly TRBD1 (5 bases). Trimming left V 0 bases short and J 4 bases short, with 6 bases between. Germline V gene lookup returns CDR1 KGHSH and CDR2 LQKENI. This CDR3 spans 13 amino acids. The CDR3 sequence is CASSPPGGYGYTF. Written as DNA, the CDR3 is TGTGCCAGCTCACCACCGGGGGGCTATGGCTACACCTTC.

The chain carries TRBV3-1 (or the pseudogene TRBV3-2) and TRBJ2-7; weak D call: TRBD2 (6 bases). The V gene's germline CDR1 is LGHDT and CDR2 YNNKEL (reference sequence). V lost 1 base and J 4 bases, leaving 8 bases between the germline ends. The CDR3 has 13 residues. CDR3 residues: CASSQGGVYEQYF. In DNA form, the CDR3 reads TGTGCCAGCAGCCAAGGCGGGGTTTACGAGCAGTACTTC.

The J gene is TRBJ1-2, the V gene TRBV28; tentative D call: TRBD1 (6 bases). The CDR3 extends over 13 amino acids. V dropped 11 bases and J dropped 0 bases, with 13 bases sitting between them. From germline, CDR1 is MDHEN and CDR2 SYDVKM. The DNA for the CDR3 is TGTGCCGAGTCCCGGGACACTAACTATGGCTACACCTTC. This sequence encodes CAESRDTNYGYTF.

The chain recombines TRBV10-2 with TRBJ2-1, with 7 bases aligning to TRBD1. CDR1 and CDR2 from the germline V gene are WSHSY and SAAADI. With V trimmed by 6 bases and J by 10 bases, 3 bases remained unmatched. The CDR3 has 11 residues. The CDR3 bases are TGCGCCAGCAGGGGGGACAGAGAGCAGTTCTTC. This encodes CASRGDREQFF.

This clone came up once. V gene TRBV9 combines with J gene TRBJ2-7; no definite D call. CDR3 length: 14 amino acids. Per the germline V gene, CDR1 is SGDLS and CDR2 is YYNGEE. Deletions cut 0 bases from V and 3 bases from J, with 10 bases between. The CDR3 nucleotides are TGTGCCAGCAGCGTAGGTACTGACAACTACGAGCAGTACTTC. It codes for CASSVGTDNYEQYF.

This chain connects TRBV20-1 to TRBJ1-1; D is possibly TRBD1 (5 bases). The V end lost 3 bases, the J end lost 0 bases, and 14 bases lay between the germline ends. Germline CDR1 and CDR2: DFQATT and SNEGSKA (reference sequence). This CDR3 spans 15 amino acids. CDR3 DNA: TGCAGTGCTAGTCCCTTGGGGCCTATGAACACTGAAGCTTTCTTT. Translated: CSASPLGPMNTEAFF.